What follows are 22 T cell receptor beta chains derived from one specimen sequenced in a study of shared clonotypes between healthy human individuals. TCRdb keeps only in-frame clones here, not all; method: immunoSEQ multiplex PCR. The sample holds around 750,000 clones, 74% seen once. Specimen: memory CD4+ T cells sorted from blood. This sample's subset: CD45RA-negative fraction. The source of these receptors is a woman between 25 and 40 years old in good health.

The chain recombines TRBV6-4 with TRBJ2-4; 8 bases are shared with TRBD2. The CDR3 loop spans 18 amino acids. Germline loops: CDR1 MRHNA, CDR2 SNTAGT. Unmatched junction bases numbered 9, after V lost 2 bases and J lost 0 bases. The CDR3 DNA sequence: TGTGCCAGCAGTGACCACTTACTAGCGGCTCTAGCCAAAAACATTCAGTACTTC. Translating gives CASSDHLLAALAKNIQYF.

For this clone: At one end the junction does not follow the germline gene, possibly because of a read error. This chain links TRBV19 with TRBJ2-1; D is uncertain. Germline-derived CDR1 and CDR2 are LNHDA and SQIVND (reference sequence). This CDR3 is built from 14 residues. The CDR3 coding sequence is TGTGCCAGTACGGCTTCCACCTCCCACAATGAGCAGTTCTTC. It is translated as CASTASTSHNEQFF. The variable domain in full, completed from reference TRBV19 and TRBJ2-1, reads DGGITQSPKYLFRKEGQNVTLSCEQNLNHDAMYWYRQDPGQGLRLIYYSQIVNDFQKGDIAEGYSVSREKKESFPLTVTSAQKNPTAFYLCASTASTSHNEQFFGPGTRLTVL.

The CDR3 DNA reads TGTGCCAGCAGCCCCCCGGGTCCCCTACGGAGCAATGAGCAGTTCTTC. Its protein product is CASSPPGPLRSNEQFF. The J gene is TRBJ2-1, the V gene TRBV11-2, with D unclear. This CDR3 contains 16 residues. Deletions cut 5 bases from V and 6 bases from J, with 20 bases between. In germline, CDR1 is SGHAT, CDR2 FQNNGV.

The CDR3 here is CASSKAALWTQYF. DNA of the CDR3: TGTGCCAGTAGTAAGGCGGCGCTTTGGACCCAGTACTTC. The J gene is TRBJ2-5, the V gene TRBV19; D not certain. The ends were cut back, 4 bases at V and 7 bases at J, with 13 bases in the middle. Germline V gene data show CDR1 as LNHDA and CDR2 as SQIVND (reference sequence). The CDR3 has 13 amino acids.

The CDR3 region has the DNA TGTGCCAGCAGTGTCGACAGGGCAAGCAATGAGCAGTTCTTC. Encoded protein: CASSVDRASNEQFF. The chain links TRBV2 to TRBJ2-1, with 7 nucleotides matching TRBD1. Per the germline V gene, CDR1 is SNHLY and CDR2 is FYNNEI. The CDR3 is 14 residues long. J gave up 6 bases and V 4 bases, and 6 bases lay outside the gene matches.

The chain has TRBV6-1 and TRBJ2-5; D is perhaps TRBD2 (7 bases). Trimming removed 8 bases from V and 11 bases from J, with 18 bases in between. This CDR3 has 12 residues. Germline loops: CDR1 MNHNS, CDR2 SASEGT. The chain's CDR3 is CASLADSLRQYF. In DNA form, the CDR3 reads TGTGCCAGCCTAGCGGACAGTTTGAGGCAGTACTTC.

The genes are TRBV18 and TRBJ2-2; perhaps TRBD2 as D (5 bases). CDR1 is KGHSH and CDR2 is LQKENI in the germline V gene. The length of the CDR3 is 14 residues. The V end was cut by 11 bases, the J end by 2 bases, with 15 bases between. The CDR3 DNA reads TGTGCCGGAGGCAGCGGCCTCAACACCGGGGAGCTGTTTTTT. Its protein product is CAGGSGLNTGELFF.

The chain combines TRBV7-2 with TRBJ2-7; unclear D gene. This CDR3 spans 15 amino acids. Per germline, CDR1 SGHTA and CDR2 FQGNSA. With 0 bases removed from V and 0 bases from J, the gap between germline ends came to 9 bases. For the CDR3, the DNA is TGTGCCAGCAGCTTAGCTGGCGGAGCCTCCTACGAGCAGTACTTC. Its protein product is CASSLAGGASYEQYF.

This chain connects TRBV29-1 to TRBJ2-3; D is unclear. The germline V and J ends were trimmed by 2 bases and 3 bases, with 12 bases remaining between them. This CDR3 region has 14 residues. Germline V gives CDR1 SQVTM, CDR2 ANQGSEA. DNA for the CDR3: TGCAGCGTTGAAAGGAGTTCAGGTACAGATACGCAGTATTTT. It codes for CSVERSSGTDTQYF.

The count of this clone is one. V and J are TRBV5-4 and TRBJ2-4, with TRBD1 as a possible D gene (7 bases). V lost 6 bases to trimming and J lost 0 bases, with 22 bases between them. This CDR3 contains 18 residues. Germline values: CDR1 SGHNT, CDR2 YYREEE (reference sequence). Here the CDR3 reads CASTSGGGQAVAKNIQYF. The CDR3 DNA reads TGTGCCAGCACCTCCGGGGGAGGACAGGCTGTAGCCAAAAACATTCAGTACTTC.

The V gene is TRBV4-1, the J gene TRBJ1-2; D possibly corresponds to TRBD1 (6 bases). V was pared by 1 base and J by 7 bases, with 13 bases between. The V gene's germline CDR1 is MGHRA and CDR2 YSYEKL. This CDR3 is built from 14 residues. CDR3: CASSQVQGGGGYTF. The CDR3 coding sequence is TGCGCCAGCAGCCAAGTACAGGGAGGCGGTGGCTACACCTTC.

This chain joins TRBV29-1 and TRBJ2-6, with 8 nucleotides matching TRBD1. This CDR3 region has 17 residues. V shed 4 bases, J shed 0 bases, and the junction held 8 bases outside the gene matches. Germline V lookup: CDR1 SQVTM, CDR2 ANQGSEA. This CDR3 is CSVGGTGYLSGANVLTF. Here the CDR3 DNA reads TGCAGCGTTGGAGGGACAGGTTATCTCTCTGGGGCCAACGTCCTGACTTTC.

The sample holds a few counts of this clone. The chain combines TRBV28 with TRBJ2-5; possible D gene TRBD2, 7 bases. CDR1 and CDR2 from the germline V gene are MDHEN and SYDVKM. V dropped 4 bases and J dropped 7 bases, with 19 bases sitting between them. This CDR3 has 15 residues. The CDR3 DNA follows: TGTGCCAGCAGTTCCCCCGGGGGGCCAGGACGGACCCAGTACTTC. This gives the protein CASSSPGGPGRTQYF. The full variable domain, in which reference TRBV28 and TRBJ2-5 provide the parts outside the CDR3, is DVKVTQSSRYLVKRTGEKVFLECVQDMDHENMFWYRQDPGLGLRLIYFSYDVKMKEKGDIPEGYSVSREKKERFSLILESASTNQTSMYLCASSSPGGPGRTQYFGPGTRLLVL.

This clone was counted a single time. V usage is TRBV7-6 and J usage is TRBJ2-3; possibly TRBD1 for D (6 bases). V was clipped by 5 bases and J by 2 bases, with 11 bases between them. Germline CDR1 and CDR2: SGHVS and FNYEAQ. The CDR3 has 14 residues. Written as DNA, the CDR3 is TGTGCCAGCAGCCAGGGGCGATTCACAGATACGCAGTATTTT. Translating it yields CASSQGRFTDTQYF.

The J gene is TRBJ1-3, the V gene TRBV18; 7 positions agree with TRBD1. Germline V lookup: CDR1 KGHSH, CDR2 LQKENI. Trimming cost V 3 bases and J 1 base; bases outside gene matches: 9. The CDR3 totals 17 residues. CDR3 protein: CASSPRGLLGSGNTIYF. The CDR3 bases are TGTGCCAGCTCACCGAGGGGGCTGCTCGGATCTGGAAACACCATATATTTT. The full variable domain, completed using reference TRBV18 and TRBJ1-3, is NAGVMQNPRHLVRRRGQEARLRCSPMKGHSHVYWYRQLPEEGLKFMVYLQKENIIDESGMPKERFSAEFPKEGPSILRIQQVVRGDSAAYFCASSPRGLLGSGNTIYFGEGSWLTVV.

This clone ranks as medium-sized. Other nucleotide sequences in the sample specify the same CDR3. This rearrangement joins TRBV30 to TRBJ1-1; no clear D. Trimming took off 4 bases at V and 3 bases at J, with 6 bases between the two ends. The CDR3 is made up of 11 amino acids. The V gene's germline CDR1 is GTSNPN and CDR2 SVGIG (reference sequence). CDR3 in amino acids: CAWKGYTEAFF. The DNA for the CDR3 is TGTGCCTGGAAAGGGTACACTGAAGCTTTCTTT.

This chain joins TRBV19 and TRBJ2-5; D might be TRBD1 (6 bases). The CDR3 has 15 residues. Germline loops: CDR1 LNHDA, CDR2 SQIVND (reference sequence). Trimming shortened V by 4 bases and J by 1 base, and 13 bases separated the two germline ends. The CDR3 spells CASSKGQQIQETQYF. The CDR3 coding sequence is TGTGCCAGTAGTAAGGGACAACAGATCCAAGAGACCCAGTACTTC.

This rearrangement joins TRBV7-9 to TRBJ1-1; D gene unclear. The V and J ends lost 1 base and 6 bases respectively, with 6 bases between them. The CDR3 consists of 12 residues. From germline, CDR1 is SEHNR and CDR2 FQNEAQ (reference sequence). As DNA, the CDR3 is TGTGCCAGCAGCTTAGTCGCAGCTGAAGCTTTCTTT. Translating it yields CASSLVAAEAFF.

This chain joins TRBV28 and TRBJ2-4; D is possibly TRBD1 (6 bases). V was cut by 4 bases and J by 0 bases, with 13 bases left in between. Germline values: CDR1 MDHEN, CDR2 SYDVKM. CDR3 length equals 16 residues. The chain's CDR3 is CASSSPGHQAKNIQYF. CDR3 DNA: TGTGCCAGCAGTTCCCCGGGACACCAAGCCAAAAACATTCAGTACTTC.

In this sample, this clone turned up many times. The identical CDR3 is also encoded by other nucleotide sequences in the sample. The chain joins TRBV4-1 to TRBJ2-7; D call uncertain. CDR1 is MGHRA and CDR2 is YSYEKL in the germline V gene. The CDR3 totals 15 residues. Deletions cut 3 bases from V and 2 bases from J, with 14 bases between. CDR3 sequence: CASSQRPDGAYEQYF. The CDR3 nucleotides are TGCGCCAGCAGCCAGCGACCGGACGGTGCCTACGAGCAGTACTTC.

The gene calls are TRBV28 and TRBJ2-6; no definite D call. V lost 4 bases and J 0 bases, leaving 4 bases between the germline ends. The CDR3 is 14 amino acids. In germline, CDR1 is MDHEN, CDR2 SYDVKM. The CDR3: CASSYSSGANVLTF. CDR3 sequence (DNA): TGTGCCAGCAGTTACAGCTCTGGGGCCAACGTCCTGACTTTC.

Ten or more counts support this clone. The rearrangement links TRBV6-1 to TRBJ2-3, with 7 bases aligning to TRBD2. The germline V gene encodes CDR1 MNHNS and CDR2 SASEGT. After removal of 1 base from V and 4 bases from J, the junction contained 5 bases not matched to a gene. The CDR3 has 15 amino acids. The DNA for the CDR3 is TGTGCCAGCAGTGAAGGTGAGGGAGGGCCAGATACGCAGTATTTT. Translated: CASSEGEGGPDTQYF.